The TCR beta chain described here comes from a study of T cells after yellow fever vaccination (dated by TCRdb to between 2019 and 2020). The study in broad terms: Libraries from fractions with low cell numbers were prepared with the SMART-Seq v4 Ultra Low Input RNA kit. To follow T-cell clones before and after primary and booster YFV17D yellow fever vaccination, bulk TCR alpha and beta repertoires were sequenced over time. Two healthy male donors, one aged 18 to 30 and one aged 30 to 40 years, made up the cohort. Blood was collected at multiple timepoints before and after primary and secondary immunization, and bulk PBMC replicates and cell subsets were isolated. General study outcomes and caveats: After the booster, most of the clones that had expanded following primary vaccination were detected again (about 95% of CD4 and roughly 88% of CD8), which suggests that memory was broadly maintained. The study included only two donors, which limits how far the findings can be generalized. Computational filtering was required because FACS-sorted repertoires could contain abundant contaminating clonotypes from the bulk population. Compared with the primary T-cell response, the secondary T-cell response was weaker but faster, peaking on day 5 rather than day 15. A small fraction of clonotypes appeared in both the CD4 and CD8 compartments, likely as a result of convergent recombination.

The data were produced on an Illumina NovaSeq 6000. TCR cDNA was made using 5'RACE template switching, a step that added a universal primer site and unique molecular identifiers. Priming of cDNA synthesis was performed from both the TCR alpha and TCR beta constant segments. Libraries were amplified in two PCR steps, with sample barcodes and sequencing adapters added in the second step. Sequencing of the libraries was done on either Illumina HiSeq 2500 (2x100 bp) or NovaSeq (2x150 bp). Processing in the source paper ran as follows. MIGEC handled demultiplexing of reads and collapsing into UMI consensus sequences, while MiXCR performed V(D)J alignment. Vaccine-responding clonotypes were identified with edgeR using replicate PBMC samples, with FDR below 0.01 and a log2 fold change above 5 up to day 15 being required. CD4 or CD8 identity was assigned to each bulk clonotype according to whether the clonotype was present at higher abundance in the sequenced CD4 repertoire or the sequenced CD8 repertoire. Through fastp at Q25 and MiXCR, TCRdb rebuilt clones from the public reads, retaining in-frame beta chains. Identical CDR3 protein sequences are pooled into one entry, listed with their most common genes and DNA. None of the V and J calls come from the authors' own analysis; TCRdb made them. This sample comprises some 320,000 distinct CDR3 sequences, approximately 11% of them detected only once. In total, the top ten clones hold 3% to 3.5% of the sample.

The CDR3 has 14 amino acids, counting the end cysteine and phenylalanine. Only the CDR3 portion is preserved as DNA: 42 bases, with reading frame beginning at the first base. The germline V gene (reference sequence) sets CDR1 to LNHDA and CDR2 to SQIVND. V is cut back by 6 bases and J by 2 bases, with 4 bases in the junction unmatched. What the treatment or condition label conveys for this sample: live attenuated yellow fever vaccine strain. PBMCs were isolated from peripheral blood using a standard Ficoll-Paque protocol. Dynabeads CD4 and CD8 positive selection kits were used to isolate CD4 and CD8 T-cell fractions. RNA was extracted with TriZol from bulk PBMCs, CD4 and CD8 fractions, and dextramer-positive and dextramer-negative fractions. In this sample, this clonotype turned up a few times. Which antigen it targets is not known. There are no base qualities to consult, and no much larger clone falls within one base.

The chain employs TRBV19 and TRBJ2-3; TRBD1 lines up with 8 middle nucleotides. The sequenced sample was CD4+ T cells sorted from PBMCs, obtained 45 days after the yellow fever booster vaccination. This clonotype was sampled from a man in his late teens or twenties who received the YFV17D yellow fever vaccine. The CDR3 loop reads CASSQDRATDTQYF. The nucleotide sequence reads TGTGCCAGTAGCCAGGACAGGGCCACAGATACGCAGTATTTT.